This TCR beta chain was documented in a study of cytomegalovirus exposure and HLA in healthy donors. The primer mix had 60 Vbeta and 13 Jbeta primers. Produced via immunoSEQ multiplex PCR; TCRdb's table is partial and in-frame only. The sample contains about 200,000 clones, around 87% of which appear only once. The ends lost 8 bases at V and 3 bases at J; junction bases unmatched: 5. The CDR3 covers 13 residues. The V gene's germline CDR1 is SNHLY and CDR2 FYNNEI. This clonotype was obtained from a man under 40 in good health and CMV-seronegative. The chain has TRBV2 and TRBJ2-7; 9 bases fit TRBD1. Sequenced input: PBMCs. The CDR3 is CASDRTGVYEQYF. The CDR3 region has the DNA TGTGCCAGCGATCGGACAGGGGTCTACGAGCAGTACTTC.